This TCR beta chain is from a study of OX40 agonist ivuxolimab in advanced cancers. Study-wide background: Patients were treated with ivuxolimab, an agonistic anti-OX40 (CD134) antibody.

Here immunoSEQ multiplex PCR was the method, and the copy in TCRdb shows in-frame clones only, minus some. The sample holds under 85,000 clones, about 78% seen once. V was clipped by 4 bases and J by 0 bases, with 4 bases between them. CDR3 length: 13 amino acids. In germline, CDR1 is MNHNS, CDR2 SASEGT. V and J are TRBV6-1 and TRBJ1-3; D remains ambiguous. The sequence was obtained from an adult with an advanced solid tumor such as melanoma, head and neck, liver or kidney cancer. The sequencing used CD4+ or CD8+ T cells sorted from blood, collected in a trial of the OX40 agonist ivuxolimab. The CDR3 reads CASSAASGNTIYF. In DNA, the CDR3 is TGTGCCAGCAGTGCAGCCTCTGGAAACACCATATATTTT.